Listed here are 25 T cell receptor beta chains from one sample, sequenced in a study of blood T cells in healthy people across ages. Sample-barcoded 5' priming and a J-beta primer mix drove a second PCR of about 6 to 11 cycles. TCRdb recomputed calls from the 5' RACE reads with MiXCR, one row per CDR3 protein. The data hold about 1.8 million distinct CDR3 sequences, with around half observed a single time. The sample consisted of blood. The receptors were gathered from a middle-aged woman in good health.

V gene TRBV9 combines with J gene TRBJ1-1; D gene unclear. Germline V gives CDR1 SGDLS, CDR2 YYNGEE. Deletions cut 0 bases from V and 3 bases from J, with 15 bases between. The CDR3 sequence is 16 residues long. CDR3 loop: CASSVEPRVGDTEAFF. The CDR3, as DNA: TGTGCCAGCAGCGTAGAGCCGCGGGTCGGAGACACTGAAGCTTTCTTT.

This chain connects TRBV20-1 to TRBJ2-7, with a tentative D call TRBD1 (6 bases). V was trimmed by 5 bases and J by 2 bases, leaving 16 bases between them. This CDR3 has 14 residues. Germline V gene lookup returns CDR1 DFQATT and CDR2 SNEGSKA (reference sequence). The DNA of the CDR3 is TGCAGTGCTCCCGGACAGTTAAGCCCCTACGAGCAGTACTTC. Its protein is CSAPGQLSPYEQYF.

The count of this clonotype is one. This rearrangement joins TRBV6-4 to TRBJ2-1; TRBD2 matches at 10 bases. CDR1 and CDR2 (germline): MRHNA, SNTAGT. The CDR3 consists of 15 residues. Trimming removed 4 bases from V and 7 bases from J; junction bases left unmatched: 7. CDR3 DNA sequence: TGTGCCAGCAGTGTGCTAGCGGGGGCCGGGAATGAGCAGTTCTTC. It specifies CASSVLAGAGNEQFF.

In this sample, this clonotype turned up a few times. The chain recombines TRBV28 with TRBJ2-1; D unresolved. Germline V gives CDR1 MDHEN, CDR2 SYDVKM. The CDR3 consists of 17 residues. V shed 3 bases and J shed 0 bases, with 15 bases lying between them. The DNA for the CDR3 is TGTGCCAGCAGTTTTCCACCACATATTAACTCCTACAATGAGCAGTTCTTC. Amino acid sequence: CASSFPPHINSYNEQFF. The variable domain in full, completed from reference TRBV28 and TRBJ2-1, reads DVKVTQSSRYLVKRTGEKVFLECVQDMDHENMFWYRQDPGLGLRLIYFSYDVKMKEKGDIPEGYSVSREKKERFSLILESASTNQTSMYLCASSFPPHINSYNEQFFGPGTRLTVL.

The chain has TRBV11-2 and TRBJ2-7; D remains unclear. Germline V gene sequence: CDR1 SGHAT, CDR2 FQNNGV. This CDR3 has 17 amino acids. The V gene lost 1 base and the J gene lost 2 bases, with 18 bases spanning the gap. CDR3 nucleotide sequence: TGTGCCAGCAGCTTAGGTAATTTGGGCCTAGGGCCCTACGAGCAGTACTTC. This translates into CASSLGNLGLGPYEQYF.

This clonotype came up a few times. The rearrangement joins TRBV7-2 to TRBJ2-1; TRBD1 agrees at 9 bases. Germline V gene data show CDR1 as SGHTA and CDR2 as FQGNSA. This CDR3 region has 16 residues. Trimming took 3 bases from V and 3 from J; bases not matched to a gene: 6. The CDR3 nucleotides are TGTGCCAGCAGCTTCGACAGGGGGAGTTTCTACAATGAGCAGTTCTTC. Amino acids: CASSFDRGSFYNEQFF.

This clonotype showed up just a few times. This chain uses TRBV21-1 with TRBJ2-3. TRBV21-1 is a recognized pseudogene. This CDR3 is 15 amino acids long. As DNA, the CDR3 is TGTGCCAGCAGCAAATGGCACAGCTCCTACGATACGCAGTATTTT. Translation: CASSKWHSSYDTQYF.

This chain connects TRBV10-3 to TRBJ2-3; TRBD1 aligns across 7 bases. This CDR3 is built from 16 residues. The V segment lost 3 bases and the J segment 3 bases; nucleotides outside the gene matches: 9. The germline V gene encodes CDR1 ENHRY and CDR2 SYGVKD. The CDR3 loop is CAISDGQGVVTDTQYF. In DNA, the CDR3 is TGTGCCATCAGTGACGGTCAGGGGGTCGTAACAGATACGCAGTATTTT.

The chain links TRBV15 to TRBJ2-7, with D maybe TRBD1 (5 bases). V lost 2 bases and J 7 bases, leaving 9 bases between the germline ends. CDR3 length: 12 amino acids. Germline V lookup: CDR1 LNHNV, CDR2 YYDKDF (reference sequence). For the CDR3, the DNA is TGTGCCACCAGCAGACTCAGGGAAGAGCAGTACTTC. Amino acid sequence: CATSRLREEQYF.

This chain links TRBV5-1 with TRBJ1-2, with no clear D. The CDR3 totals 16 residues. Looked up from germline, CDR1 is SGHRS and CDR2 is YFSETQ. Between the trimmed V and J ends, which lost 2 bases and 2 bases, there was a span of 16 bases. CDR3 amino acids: CASSFGSTSLNYGYTF. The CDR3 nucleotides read TGCGCCAGCAGCTTCGGTTCGACAAGCTTGAACTATGGCTACACCTTC.

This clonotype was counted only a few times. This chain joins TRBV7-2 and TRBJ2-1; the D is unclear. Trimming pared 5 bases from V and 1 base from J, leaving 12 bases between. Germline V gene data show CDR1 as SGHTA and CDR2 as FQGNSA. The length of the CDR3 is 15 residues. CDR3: CASSVTSRSYNEQFF. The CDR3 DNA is TGTGCCAGCAGCGTTACGTCTCGGTCCTACAATGAGCAGTTCTTC. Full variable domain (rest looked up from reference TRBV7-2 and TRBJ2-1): GAGVSQSPSNKVTEKGKDVELRCDPISGHTALYWYRQSLGQGLEFLIYFQGNSAPDKSGLPSDRFSAERTGGSVSTLTIQRTQQEDSAVYLCASSVTSRSYNEQFFGPGTRLTVL.

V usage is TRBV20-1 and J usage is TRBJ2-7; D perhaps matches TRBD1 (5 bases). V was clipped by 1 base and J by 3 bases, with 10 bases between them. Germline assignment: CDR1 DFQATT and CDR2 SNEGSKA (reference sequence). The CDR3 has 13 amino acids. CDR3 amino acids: CSARAGHLYEQYF. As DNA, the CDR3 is TGCAGTGCTAGAGCAGGGCACCTCTACGAGCAGTACTTC.

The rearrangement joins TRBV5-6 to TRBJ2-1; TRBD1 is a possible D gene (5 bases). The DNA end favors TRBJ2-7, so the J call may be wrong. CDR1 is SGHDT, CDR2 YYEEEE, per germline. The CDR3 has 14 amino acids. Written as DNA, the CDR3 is TGTGCCAGCAGCTTCTCCCCCAGGGCGTCCGAGCAGTACTTC. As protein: CASSFSPRASEQYF.

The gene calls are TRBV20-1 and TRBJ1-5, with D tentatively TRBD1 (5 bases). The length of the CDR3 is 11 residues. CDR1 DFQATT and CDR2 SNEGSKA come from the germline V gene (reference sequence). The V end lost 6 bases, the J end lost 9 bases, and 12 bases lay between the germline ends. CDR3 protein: CSAPTGGPQHF. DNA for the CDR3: TGCAGTGCCCCCACCGGGGGGCCCCAGCATTTT.

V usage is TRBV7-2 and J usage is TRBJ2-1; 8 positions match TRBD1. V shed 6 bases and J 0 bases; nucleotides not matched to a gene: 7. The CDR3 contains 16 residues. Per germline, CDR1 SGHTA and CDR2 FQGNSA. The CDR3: CASRSPGGNSYNEQFF. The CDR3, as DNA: TGTGCCAGCAGGTCACCAGGGGGCAACTCCTACAATGAGCAGTTCTTC. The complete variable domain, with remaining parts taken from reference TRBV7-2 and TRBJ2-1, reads GAGVSQSPSNKVTEKGKDVELRCDPISGHTALYWYRQSLGQGLEFLIYFQGNSAPDKSGLPSDRFSAERTGGSVSTLTIQRTQQEDSAVYLCASRSPGGNSYNEQFFGPGTRLTVL.

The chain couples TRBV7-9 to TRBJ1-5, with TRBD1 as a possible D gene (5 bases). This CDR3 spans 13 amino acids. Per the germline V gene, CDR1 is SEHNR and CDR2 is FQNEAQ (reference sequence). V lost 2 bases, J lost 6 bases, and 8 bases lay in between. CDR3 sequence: CASSLPGSQPQHF. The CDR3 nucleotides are TGTGCCAGCAGCTTACCAGGGAGTCAGCCCCAGCATTTT.

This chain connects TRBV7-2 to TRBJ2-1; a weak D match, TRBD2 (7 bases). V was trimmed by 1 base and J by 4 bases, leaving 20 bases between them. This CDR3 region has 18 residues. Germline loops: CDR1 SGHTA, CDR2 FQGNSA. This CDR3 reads CASSLVFFGGGAYNEQFF. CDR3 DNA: TGTGCCAGCAGCTTAGTGTTCTTTGGAGGGGGGGCGTACAATGAGCAGTTCTTC. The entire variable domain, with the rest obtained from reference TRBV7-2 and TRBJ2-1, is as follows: GAGVSQSPSNKVTEKGKDVELRCDPISGHTALYWYRQSLGQGLEFLIYFQGNSAPDKSGLPSDRFSAERTGGSVSTLTIQRTQQEDSAVYLCASSLVFFGGGAYNEQFFGPGTRLTVL.

The CDR3 is CASSLEGTRETQYF. Here the CDR3 DNA reads TGTGCCAGCAGCTTAGAGGGTACGAGGGAGACCCAGTACTTC. This chain connects TRBV7-2 to TRBJ2-5; D is ambiguous. From germline, CDR1 is SGHTA and CDR2 FQGNSA. Trimming removed 1 base at V and 5 bases at J, with 11 bases between. CDR3 length equals 14 residues.

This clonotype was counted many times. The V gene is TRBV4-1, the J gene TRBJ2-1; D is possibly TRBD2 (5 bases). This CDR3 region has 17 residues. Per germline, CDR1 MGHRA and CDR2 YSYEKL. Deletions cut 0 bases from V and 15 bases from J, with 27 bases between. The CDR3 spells CASSQDWAGAFSGSLFF. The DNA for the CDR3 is TGCGCCAGCAGCCAAGATTGGGCGGGCGCGTTTTCTGGTTCTCTGTTCTTC.

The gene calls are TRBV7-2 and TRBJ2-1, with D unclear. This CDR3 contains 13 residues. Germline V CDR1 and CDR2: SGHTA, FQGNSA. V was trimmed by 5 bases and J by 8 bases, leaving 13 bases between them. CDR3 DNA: TGTGCCAGCAGCGAATTGGTAGGTTATGAGCAGTTCTTC. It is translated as CASSELVGYEQFF.

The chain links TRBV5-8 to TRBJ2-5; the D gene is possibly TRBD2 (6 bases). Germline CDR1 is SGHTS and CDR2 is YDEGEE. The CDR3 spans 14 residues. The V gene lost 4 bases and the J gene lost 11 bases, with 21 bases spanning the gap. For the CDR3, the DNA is TGTGCCAGCAGCCACGGGACTGCGACGGGTGAGCAGTACTTC. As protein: CASSHGTATGEQYF.

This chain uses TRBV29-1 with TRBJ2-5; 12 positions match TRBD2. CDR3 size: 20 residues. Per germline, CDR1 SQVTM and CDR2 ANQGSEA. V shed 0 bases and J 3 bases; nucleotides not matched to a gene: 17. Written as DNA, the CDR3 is TGCAGCGTTGAAGACTATTTTGGGCTAGCGGGGGGGTTTTTAGAAGAGACCCAGTACTTC. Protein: CSVEDYFGLAGGFLEETQYF.

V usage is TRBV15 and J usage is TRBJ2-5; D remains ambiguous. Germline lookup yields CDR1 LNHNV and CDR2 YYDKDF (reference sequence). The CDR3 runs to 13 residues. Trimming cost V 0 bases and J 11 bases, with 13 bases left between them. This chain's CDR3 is CATSRDVGQEQYF. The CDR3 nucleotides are TGTGCCACCAGCAGAGATGTTGGGCAAGAGCAGTACTTC. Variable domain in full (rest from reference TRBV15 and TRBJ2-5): DAMVIQNPRYQVTQFGKPVTLSCSQTLNHNVMYWYQQKSSQAPKLLFHYYDKDFNNEADTPDNFQSRRPNTSFCFLDIRSPGLGDTAMYLCATSRDVGQEQYFGPGTRLLVL.

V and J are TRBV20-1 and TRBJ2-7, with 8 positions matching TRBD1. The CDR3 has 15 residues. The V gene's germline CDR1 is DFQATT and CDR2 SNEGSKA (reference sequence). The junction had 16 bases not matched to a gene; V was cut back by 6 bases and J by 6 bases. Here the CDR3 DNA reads TGCAGTGCCTTACCACCCGGGACAGGCATCGCCGAGCAGTACTTC. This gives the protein CSALPPGTGIAEQYF.

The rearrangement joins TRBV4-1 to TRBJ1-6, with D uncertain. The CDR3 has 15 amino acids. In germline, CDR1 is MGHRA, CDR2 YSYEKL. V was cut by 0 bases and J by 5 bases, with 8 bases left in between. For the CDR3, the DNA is TGCGCCAGCAGCCAAGATCAAGGGAATAATTCACCCCTCCACTTT. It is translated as CASSQDQGNNSPLHF.